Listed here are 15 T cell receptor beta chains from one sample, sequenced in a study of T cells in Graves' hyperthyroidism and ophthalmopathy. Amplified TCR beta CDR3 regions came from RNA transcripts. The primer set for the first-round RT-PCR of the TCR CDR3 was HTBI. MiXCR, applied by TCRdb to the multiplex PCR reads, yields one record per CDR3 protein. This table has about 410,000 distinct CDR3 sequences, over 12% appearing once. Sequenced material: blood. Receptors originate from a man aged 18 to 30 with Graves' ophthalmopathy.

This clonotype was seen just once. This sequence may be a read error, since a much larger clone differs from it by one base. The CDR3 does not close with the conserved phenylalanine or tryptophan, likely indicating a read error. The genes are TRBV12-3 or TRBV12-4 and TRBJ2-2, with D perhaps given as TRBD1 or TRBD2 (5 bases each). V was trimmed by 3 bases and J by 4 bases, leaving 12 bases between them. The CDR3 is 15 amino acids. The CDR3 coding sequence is TGTGCCAGCAGTTTGGTCTGGGGGTCCACCGGGGAGCTGTTTTCT. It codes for CASSLVWGSTGELFS.

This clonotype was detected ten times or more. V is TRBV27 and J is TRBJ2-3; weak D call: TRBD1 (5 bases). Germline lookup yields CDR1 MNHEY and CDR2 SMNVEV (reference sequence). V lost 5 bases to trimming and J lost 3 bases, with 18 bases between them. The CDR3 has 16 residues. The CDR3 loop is CASSVIGAQYTDTQYF. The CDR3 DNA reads TGTGCCAGCAGTGTAATAGGGGCCCAATATACAGATACGCAGTATTTT.

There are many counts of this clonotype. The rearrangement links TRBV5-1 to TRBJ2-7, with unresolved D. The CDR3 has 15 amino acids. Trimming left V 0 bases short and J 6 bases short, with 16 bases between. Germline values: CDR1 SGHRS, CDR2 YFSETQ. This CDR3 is CASSLVGGSGREQYF. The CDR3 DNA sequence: TGCGCCAGCAGCTTGGTAGGTGGCTCCGGCCGCGAGCAGTACTTC. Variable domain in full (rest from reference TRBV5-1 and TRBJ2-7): KAGVTQTPRYLIKTRGQQVTLSCSPISGHRSVSWYQQTPGQGLQFLFEYFSETQRNKGNFPGRFSGRQFSNSRSEMNVSTLELGDSALYLCASSLVGGSGREQYFGPGTRLTVT.

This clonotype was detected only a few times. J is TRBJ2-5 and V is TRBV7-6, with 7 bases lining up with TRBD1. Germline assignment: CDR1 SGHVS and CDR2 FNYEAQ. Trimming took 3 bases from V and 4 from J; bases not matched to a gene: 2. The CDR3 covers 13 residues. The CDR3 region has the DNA TGTGCCAGCAGCTTGAGACAGGGAGAGACCCAGTACTTC. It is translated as CASSLRQGETQYF. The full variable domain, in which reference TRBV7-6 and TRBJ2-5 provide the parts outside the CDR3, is GAGVSQSPRYKVTKRGQDVALRCDPISGHVSLYWYRQALGQGPEFLTYFNYEAQQDKSGLPNDRFSAERPEGSISTLTIQRTEQRDSAMYRCASSLRQGETQYFGPGTRLLVL.

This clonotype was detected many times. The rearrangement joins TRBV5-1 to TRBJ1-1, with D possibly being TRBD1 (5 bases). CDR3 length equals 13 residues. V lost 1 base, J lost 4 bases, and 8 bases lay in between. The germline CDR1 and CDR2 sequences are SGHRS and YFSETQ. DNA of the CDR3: TGCGCCAGCAGCTTGAGGGGCGCCACTGAAGCTTTCTTT. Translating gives CASSLRGATEAFF.

In nucleotides, the CDR3 is TGCGCCAGCAGAGATCGCTCCTACAATGAGCAGTTCTTC. Encoded protein: CASRDRSYNEQFF. The chain uses TRBV4-1 and TRBJ2-1; D is unclear. The CDR3 sequence is 13 residues long. Trimming pared 6 bases from V and 0 bases from J, leaving 6 bases between. From germline, CDR1 is MGHRA and CDR2 YSYEKL.

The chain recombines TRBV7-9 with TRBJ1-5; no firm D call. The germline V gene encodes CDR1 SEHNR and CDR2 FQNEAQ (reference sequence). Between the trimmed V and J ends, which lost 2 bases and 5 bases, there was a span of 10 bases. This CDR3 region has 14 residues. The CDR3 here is CASSLRRGDQPQHF. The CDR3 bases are TGTGCCAGCAGCTTACGGCGGGGAGATCAGCCCCAGCATTTT.

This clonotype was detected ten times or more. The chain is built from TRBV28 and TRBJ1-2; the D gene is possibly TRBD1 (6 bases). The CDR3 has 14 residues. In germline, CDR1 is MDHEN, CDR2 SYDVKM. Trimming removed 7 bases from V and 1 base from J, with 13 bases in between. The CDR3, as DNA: TGTGCCAGCATCAGGACAGAAAATAACTATGGCTACACCTTC. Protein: CASIRTENNYGYTF.

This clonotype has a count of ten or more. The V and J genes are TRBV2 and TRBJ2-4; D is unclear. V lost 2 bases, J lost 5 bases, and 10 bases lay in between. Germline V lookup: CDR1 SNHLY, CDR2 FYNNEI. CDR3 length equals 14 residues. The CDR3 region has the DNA TGTGCCAGCAGTGAACCACGTATCCAAAACATTCAGTACTTC. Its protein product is CASSEPRIQNIQYF.

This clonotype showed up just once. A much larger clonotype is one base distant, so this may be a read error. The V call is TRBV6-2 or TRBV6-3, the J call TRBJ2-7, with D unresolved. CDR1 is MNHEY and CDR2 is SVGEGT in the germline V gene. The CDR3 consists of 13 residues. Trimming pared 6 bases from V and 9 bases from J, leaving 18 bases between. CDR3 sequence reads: CASSTRPLVPQYF. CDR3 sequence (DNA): TGTGCCAGCAGCACTCGACCGTTGGTCCCGCAGTACTTC.

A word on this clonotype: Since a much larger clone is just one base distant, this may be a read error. The CDR3 region is CSAREKQDRGYYGHTF. The CDR3 nucleotides are TGCAGTGCTAGAGAGAAACAAGACAGGGGCTACTATGGCCACACCTTC. J is TRBJ1-2 and V is TRBV20-1; TRBD1 matches at 8 bases. Germline CDR1 DFQATT, CDR2 SNEGSKA (reference sequence). The CDR3 sequence is 16 residues long.

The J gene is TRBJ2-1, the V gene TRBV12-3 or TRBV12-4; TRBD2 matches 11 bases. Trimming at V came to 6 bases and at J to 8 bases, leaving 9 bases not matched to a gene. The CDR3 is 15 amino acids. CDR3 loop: CASRSRLAGGDEQFF. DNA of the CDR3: TGTGCCAGCAGGTCCCGCCTAGCGGGGGGCGATGAGCAGTTCTTC.

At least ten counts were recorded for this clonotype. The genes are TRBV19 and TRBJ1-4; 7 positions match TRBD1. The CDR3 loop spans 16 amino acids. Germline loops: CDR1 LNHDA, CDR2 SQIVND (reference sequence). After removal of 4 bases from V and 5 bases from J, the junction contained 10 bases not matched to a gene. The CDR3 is CASSTRQGALNEKLFF. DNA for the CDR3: TGTGCCAGTAGTACCCGACAGGGCGCACTGAATGAAAAACTGTTTTTT.

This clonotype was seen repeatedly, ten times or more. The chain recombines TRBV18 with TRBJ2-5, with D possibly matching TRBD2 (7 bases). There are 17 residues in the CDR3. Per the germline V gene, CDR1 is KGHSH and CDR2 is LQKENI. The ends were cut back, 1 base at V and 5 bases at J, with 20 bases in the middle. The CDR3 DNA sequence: TGTGCCAGCTCACCACTGGTCACAGGGAGGGGTGGCGAGACCCAGTACTTC. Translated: CASSPLVTGRGGETQYF.

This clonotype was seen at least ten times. The CDR3 DNA sequence: TGCAGTGCTACAGGACAGGGTCAGTACTTC. Translated, it gives CSATGQGQYF. This chain links TRBV20-1 with TRBJ2-5; TRBD1 matches at 8 bases. With 4 bases clipped from V and 11 bases from J, the junction kept 3 bases outside the gene matches. The CDR3 has 10 amino acids. Germline V gives CDR1 DFQATT, CDR2 SNEGSKA (reference sequence).